This is a list of T cell receptor beta chains from one sample in a study of metastatic and nonmetastatic thyroid tumors. With MiXCR, TCRdb called clones anew from the PCR reads. The sample carries tens of thousands of clones, around 26% recorded once. Sequenced input: blood. These receptors originate from a female donor with papillary thyroid cancer or a benign thyroid nodule (not recorded which). Some clones in this sample may be carry-over from other donors' samples. The CDR3 runs from the conserved cysteine through the conserved F or W. D genes are given only for firm matches. The size field is filled for only some rows; it gives once, few, many or a size class.

d_call clone_size j_call v_call cdr3_nt cdr3_aa
NA many TRBJ1-5 TRBV19 TGTGCCAGTAGTATAGGTTTGCGGGGAATCAATCAGCCCCAGCATTTT CASSIGLRGINQPQHF
NA NA TRBJ2-1 TRBV12-3/TRBV12-4 TGTGCCAGCAGTCATGGTGCGGTTTACAATGAGCATTTCTTC CASSHGAVYNEHFF
NA few TRBJ2-7 TRBV6-1 TGTGCCAGCAGCCGATGGACGAACGAGCAGTACTTC CASSRWTNEQYF
NA NA TRBJ1-3 TRBV12-3/TRBV12-4 TGTGCCAGCAGTTTAGGTGAGGAGACTGGAAACACCATATATTTT CASSLGEETGNTIYF
NA many TRBJ2-1 TRBV20-1 TGCAGTGCTAGGCCCGTTTTCAATGAGCAGTTCTTC CSARPVFNEQFF
TRBD1 medium-sized TRBJ1-6 TRBV27 TGTGCCAGCAGTCTTGACCGGACAGGGTTTGGTTCACCCCTCCACTTT CASSLDRTGFGSPLHF
TRBD1 NA TRBJ1-5 TRBV6-2/TRBV6-3 TGTGCCAGCAGTAAACTTAAAGCGGACAGGGTGGTGGGTCAGCCCCAGCATTTT CASSKLKADRVVGQPQHF
TRBD2 NA TRBJ2-2 TRBV5-1 TGCGCCAGCAGGCCGGGACTAGCAGACACGAACACCGGGGAGCTGTTTTTT CASRPGLADTNTGELFF
NA NA TRBJ1-1 TRBV6-2/TRBV6-3 TGTTCCAGCAGTTACGTTGGGAGGAACACTGAAGCTTTCTTT CSSSYVGRNTEAFF
NA many TRBJ2-1 TRBV5-5 TGTGCCAGCAGCACCAACAGGGGAGGGGACTCCTACAATGAGCAGTTCTTC CASSTNRGGDSYNEQFF
NA many TRBJ2-2 TRBV6-1 TGTGCCAGCAGCAACAACCCTAGGGGGTGGACCGGGGAGCTGTTTTTT CASSNNPRGWTGELFF
NA few TRBJ1-3 TRBV6-5 TGTGCCAGCAGTTCCCCCGGAAACACCATATATTTT CASSSPGNTIYF
TRBD1 many TRBJ2-7 TRBV7-8 TGTGCCAGCAGCTATGGACAGGGGGCGGGCGAGCAGTACTTC CASSYGQGAGEQYF
TRBD2 many TRBJ2-3 TRBV20-1 TGCAGTGCATGGAATCATCAGCGGGGGGGCGGGACAGATACGCAGTATTTT CSAWNHQRGGGTDTQYF
TRBD1 many TRBJ2-1 TRBV27 TGTGCCAGCAGTTCCACGCGGACAGGACGATCCTACAATGAGCAGTTCTTC CASSSTRTGRSYNEQFF
NA few TRBJ2-2 TRBV27 TGTGTCAGCAGGGGGGCCCGGGAGCTGTTTTTT CVSRGARELFF
TRBD2 NA TRBJ2-7 TRBV11-1 TGTGCCAGCAGCTTTCCGGGACTAGCGGGAGGTCGGGACGAGCAGTACTTC CASSFPGLAGGRDEQYF
TRBD2 NA TRBJ2-5 TRBV4-1 TGCGCCAGCAGCCGGTGGGCGGGAGAAGGAGAGACCCAGTACTTC CASSRWAGEGETQYF
NA NA TRBJ1-2 TRBV27 TGTGCCAGCAGTTTATATGGAGGTGGCTATGGCTACACCTTC CASSLYGGGYGYTF
TRBD1 many TRBJ2-1 TRBV18 TGTGCCAGCGCGACTACCGGGACAGCTTACAATGAGCAGTTCTTC CASATTGTAYNEQFF
NA NA TRBJ2-2 TRBV4-2 TGTGCCAGCAGCCAAGAGAGTCACACCGGGGAGCTGTTTTTT CASSQESHTGELFF
TRBD1 NA TRBJ1-2 TRBV20-1 TGCAGTGCGGAGGACAGGGGTCGCGGGTATGGCTACACCTTC CSAEDRGRGYGYTF
NA many TRBJ2-2 TRBV4-2 TGTGCCAGCAGCCCAATATTAGGGGGCACCGGGGAGCTGTTTTTT CASSPILGGTGELFF
NA medium-sized TRBJ1-5 TRBV27 TGTGCCAGCAAGTCGAGAGATCAGCCCCAGCATTTT CASKSRDQPQHF
NA NA TRBJ2-5 TRBV2 TGTGCCAGCCACGGTTCTCAGGGGGGAATTCAAGAGACCCAGTACTTC CASHGSQGGIQETQYF
NA NA TRBJ1-2 TRBV30 TGTGCCACCTTCGTCCGCGGTTATGGCTACACCTTC CATFVRGYGYTF
NA many TRBJ2-5 TRBV12-3/TRBV12-4 TGTGCCAGCAGTCCATCCGGGACGGCCCAAGAGACCCAGTACTTC CASSPSGTAQETQYF
TRBD1 NA TRBJ2-7 TRBV11-2 TGTGCCAGCAGCTCCCGGACGATGGGGACAGGGATAGGCGAGCAGTACTTC CASSSRTMGTGIGEQYF
TRBD1 NA TRBJ2-2 TRBV20-1 TGCAGTGCTACGACAGGGCGATACACCGCGGAGCTGTTTTTT CSATTGRYTAELFF
TRBD2 few TRBJ2-3 TRBV6-1 TGTGCCAGCAGGGTACTAGCGGTAGGGCCAGATACGCAGTATTTT CASRVLAVGPDTQYF
NA NA TRBJ2-7 TRBV6-5 TGTGCCAGCAGTTACTCGACCGGTACCTACGAGCAGTACTTC CASSYSTGTYEQYF
NA many TRBJ1-5 TRBV3-1 TGTGCCAGCAGCCCACAGGGAGGCAGCAATCAGCCCCAGCATTTT CASSPQGGSNQPQHF
NA many TRBJ2-7 TRBV30 TGTGCCTGGAGCATGTGGCAGAACGAGCAGTACTTC CAWSMWQNEQYF
NA NA TRBJ1-2 TRBV6-5 TGTGCCAGCAGTTTGGAGGAGATCTATGGCTACACCTTC CASSLEEIYGYTF
NA many TRBJ2-7 TRBV4-3 TGCGCCAGCAGCCAATCGGTAGCCCGTGAGCAGTACTTC CASSQSVAREQYF
TRBD1 many TRBJ1-2 TRBV5-8 TGTGCCAGCAGCAGGGGACAGGGACTCTATGGCTACACCTTC CASSRGQGLYGYTF
NA medium-sized TRBJ2-1 TRBV6-5 TGTGCCAGCAGTTACCTAATGACCGGGGCCTACAATGAGCAGTTCTTC CASSYLMTGAYNEQFF
TRBD2 few TRBJ2-1 TRBV5-1 TGCGCCAGCAGTCTTCTAGCGGGGTCCTACAATGAGCAGTTCTTC CASSLLAGSYNEQFF
NA many TRBJ2-3 TRBV10-1 TGCGCCAGCAGCCCCCAATGGGCAGGGGACGCAGATACGCAGTATTTT CASSPQWAGDADTQYF
NA many TRBJ2-2 TRBV29-1 TGCAGCGTCCAAGGGACGGGAAACACCGGGGAGCTGTTTTTT CSVQGTGNTGELFF
NA many TRBJ2-7 TRBV5-4 TGTGCCAGCAGCTCCCTCGGAGTCAGGGGTGTCTCCTACGAGCAGTACTTC CASSSLGVRGVSYEQYF
TRBD1 few TRBJ2-7 TRBV30 TGTGCCTGGAGGGAGGGACAGGGACCCTACGAGCAGTACTTC CAWREGQGPYEQYF
NA many TRBJ1-5 TRBV4-1 TGCGCCAGCAGCCAGAAACCTTATCAGCCCCAGCATTTT CASSQKPYQPQHF
NA NA TRBJ1-5 TRBV11-2 TGTGCCAGCAGCTTTCGAGGACAGAGCGGGAATCAGCCCCAGCATTTT CASSFRGQSGNQPQHF
NA NA TRBJ1-2 TRBV6-1 TGTGCCAGCAGTCCTGACAGACGCTATGGCTACACCTTC CASSPDRRYGYTF
NA NA TRBJ1-2 TRBV15 TGTGCCACCAGAAGAGGACAGAACTGTGGCTACACCTTC CATRRGQNCGYTF
NA few TRBJ1-2 TRBV7-2 TGTGCCAGCAGCTTAGAAGCGGGGTTCTATGGCTACACCTTC CASSLEAGFYGYTF
NA NA TRBJ2-5 TRBV28 TGTGCCAGCACCAGAGGGGGAGGGCCTTGGGAGACCCAGTACTTC CASTRGGGPWETQYF
NA few TRBJ2-5 TRBV5-1 TGCGCCAGCAGCTTGAGTACAAGGGCCGGGGAGACCCAGTACTTC CASSLSTRAGETQYF
NA medium-sized TRBJ1-1 TRBV11-3 TGTGCCAGCAGCTTATCGGTCGAGCGAGAAGCTTTCTTT CASSLSVEREAFF
NA many TRBJ1-1 TRBV28 TGTGCCAGCAGTTCTTTATCAGAAGCTTTCTTT CASSSLSEAFF
TRBD1 many TRBJ1-2 TRBV28 TGTGCCAGCAGCCTGACAGGGGTCGGCTACACCTTC CASSLTGVGYTF
NA few TRBJ1-5 TRBV28 TGTGCCAGCAGTTTTTTTAGTAGCAATCAGCCCCAGCATTTT CASSFFSSNQPQHF
TRBD1 NA TRBJ1-3 TRBV6-2/TRBV6-3 TGTGCCAGCAGTTGGGGGACAGCTGGAAACACCATATATTTT CASSWGTAGNTIYF
NA many TRBJ2-5 TRBV7-9 TGTGCCAGCAGCTTAACCGGGCAGGGTGGGGAGGCCCAGTACTTC CASSLTGQGGEAQYF